This T cell receptor beta chain was identified during a study of vaccination and CD4 T cells after COVID-19 (dated by TCRdb to between 2021 and 2023). With regard to the full study: Convalescent patients had a positive SARS-CoV-2 result on nasal swab PCR, and of these patients, 8 or 9 had mild disease and one had severe disease. The convalescent cohort comprised six males and four females, including two Hispanic individuals, seven Caucasians, two Asians and one multiracial person. Each participant got two doses of either the Pfizer-BioNTech BNT162b2 vaccine (n=8) or the Moderna mRNA-1273 vaccine (n=2). Post-COVID blood samples were collected from convalescent patients a median of roughly 100 days after diagnosis, with a range of roughly 35 to 161 days. Post-vaccine blood samples were obtained a median of about 70 days after the second vaccine dose, with a range of about 13 to 241 days. Culture stimuli were overlapping spike peptide pools from SARS-CoV-2 and from the common cold coronaviruses HCoV-NL63, HCoV-OC43 and HCoV-229E. In control cultures, a CEFX viral epitope pool was used as positive control, an HIV-1 Nef peptide pool was used as negative control, or no peptide was added. In 10 COVID-19 convalescent patients and a handful of infection-naive healthy vaccine recipients, the spike-specific CD4+ TCR repertoire before mRNA vaccination was compared with the repertoire after mRNA vaccination.

The CDR3, cysteine through phenylalanine, is 15 amino acids long. Only the CDR3 part of the read is kept: 45 bases, read in frame from the first base. From the germline V gene (reference sequence), CDR1 is DFQATT and CDR2 is SNEGSKA. The treatment or condition label for this specimen denotes: approximately 9-day PBMC culture with coronavirus spike peptide pools or control peptides (ViraFEST assay). To expand antigen-specific T cells with peptide pools and then pick out the expanded clonotypes through TCR sequencing, the study relied on the ViraFEST assay. Positive SARS-CoV-2 PCR tests in the convalescent patients dated from March to December 2020, before Alpha, Beta and Delta variants emerged in the United States. Each well held around 2 million PBMCs cultured with approximately 10 ug/ml peptide pools in IMDM containing roughly 5% human AB serum and 7.5 to 10 IU/ml IL-2. On days 3 and 7, half of the culture medium was replaced with fresh IL-2-containing medium. Once the cells had been in culture for less than 11 days, the EasySep CD4+ T cell isolation kit was used to isolate CD4+ T cells by negative selection. Ficoll-Paque Plus gradient centrifugation was used to isolate PBMCs from whole blood, and the isolated PBMCs were then either used fresh or cryopreserved at -140C. Culture conditions were generally each tested in triplicate wells.

Remarks on this clonotype: This clone's antigen is unknown. A much larger clone sits a single nucleotide away, making a read error possible.

Receptor amplification or capture employed PCR. At the Johns Hopkins FTIC core, DNA from the cultured CD4+ T cells underwent TCR sequencing with the Oncomine TCR Beta short-read assay. The QIAamp micro DNA kit was used to extract genomic DNA from the cultured CD4+ T cells. Oncomine TCR Beta libraries from cultured CD4+ T cells were pooled using unique dual indexes and sequenced on an Illumina iSeq 100. The authors' analysis ran thus. Non-productive sequences were filtered out, and CDR3s that did not start with C, did not end with F or W, or were shorter than 7 amino acids were discarded. Antigen-specific clonotypes were identified using the MANAFEST web application through comparison of peptide-stimulated wells with reference and other culture wells. Positive clones required FDR below 0.05, an odds ratio above 5, and productive frequency above 0.1% in at least two of three replicate wells. Clonotypes that were significantly expanded in both SARS-CoV-2 spike wells and at least one common cold coronavirus spike condition were defined as cross-reactive. Levenshtein distances (stringdist) and unrooted phylogenetic trees (ape) in R version 3.6.1 were used to assess CDR3 homology. TCRdb applied fastp at Q25 and MiXCR to the public reads, then kept only in-frame beta chains. Every entry covers one CDR3 protein and lists the most common genes and DNA from its rows. TCRdb, not the original authors, processed these V and J calls. This sample has thousands of distinct CDR3 sequences in its table, and 17% of those were observed once. The ten top clones hold around a quarter of the sample.

Study-wide conclusions, independent of this receptor: Among the post-vaccine SARS-CoV-2-reactive clones in convalescent patients, a median approximately 86% showed up only after vaccination, which suggests vaccine-specific priming. Although the median number of SARS-CoV-2-reactive clonotypes went up from 20 to 25 after infection to 38 after vaccination, the increase was not significant. In convalescent patients, nearly all vaccine-specific clones (304 of 307) were found to be mono-reactive for SARS-CoV-2 spike rather than cross-reactive with common cold coronaviruses. The number of convalescent patients in the study was relatively small, and the study did not examine early timepoints following natural infection.

This receptor was identified in a human donor who had recovered from COVID-19. Material: CD4+ T cells from blood, cultured in vitro. The rearranged chain carries TRBV20-1 and TRBJ1-6, with no confidently assigned D gene. The DNA sequence reads TGCAGTGCTAGGACGGAGAAAGGGTATAATTCACCCCGCCACTTT. This is translated as CSARTEKGYNSPRHF.